Given below is one TCR beta chain in context. The data derive from a study of T cell repertoires in cytomegalovirus infection. TCRdb fed the reads into MiXCR, producing one record per CDR3 protein. The table has about 740,000 distinct CDR3 sequences, 35% to 45% seen once. The length of the CDR3 is 15 residues. J was trimmed by 2 bases and V by 5 bases; bases with no gene match: 8. Germline values: CDR1 LNHDA, CDR2 SQIVND (reference sequence). The chain recombines TRBV19 with TRBJ2-5, with 7 bases fitting TRBD1. The sample taken for sequencing was PBMCs. The sequence was obtained from a human donor in good health (CMV status not recorded). Some clones in this sample may be carry-over from other donors' samples. The DNA for the CDR3 is TGTGCCAGTAGTCTACGGGACAGCCCTCAAGAGACCCAGTACTTC. Translated, it gives CASSLRDSPQETQYF. Based on the CDR3 plus reference TRBV19 and TRBJ2-5, the full variable domain is DGGITQSPKYLFRKEGQNVTLSCEQNLNHDAMYWYRQDPGQGLRLIYYSQIVNDFQKGDIAEGYSVSREKKESFPLTVTSAQKNPTAFYLCASSLRDSPQETQYFGPGTRLLVL.